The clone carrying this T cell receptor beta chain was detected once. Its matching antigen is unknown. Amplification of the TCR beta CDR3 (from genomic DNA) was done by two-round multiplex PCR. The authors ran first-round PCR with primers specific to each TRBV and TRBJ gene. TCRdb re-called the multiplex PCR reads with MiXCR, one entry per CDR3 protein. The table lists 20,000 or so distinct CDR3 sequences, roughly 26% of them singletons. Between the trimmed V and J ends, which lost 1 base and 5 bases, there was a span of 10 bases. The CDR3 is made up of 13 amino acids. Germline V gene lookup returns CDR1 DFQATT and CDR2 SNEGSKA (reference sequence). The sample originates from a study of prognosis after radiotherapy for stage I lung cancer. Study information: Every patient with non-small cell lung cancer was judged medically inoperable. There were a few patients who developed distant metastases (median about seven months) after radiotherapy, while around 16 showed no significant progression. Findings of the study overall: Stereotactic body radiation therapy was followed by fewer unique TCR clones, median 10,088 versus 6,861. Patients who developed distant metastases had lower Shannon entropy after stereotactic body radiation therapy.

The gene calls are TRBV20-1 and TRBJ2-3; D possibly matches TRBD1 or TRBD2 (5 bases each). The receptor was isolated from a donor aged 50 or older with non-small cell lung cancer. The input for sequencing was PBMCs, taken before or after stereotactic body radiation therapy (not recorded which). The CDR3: CSARGNGGDTQYF. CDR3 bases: TGCAGTGCTAGAGGGAATGGGGGAGATACGCAGTATTTT.